This T cell receptor (beta chain) was profiled in a study of T cell responses to AZD1222 COVID-19 vaccine. With regard to this clone: The antigen remains unidentified.

Data came from immunoSEQ multiplex PCR; TCRdb stores just in-frame clones and leaves some out. This sample has 150,000 to 200,000 clones, with around 90% found just once. The CDR3 runs to 13 residues. Germline CDR1 WNHNN, CDR2 SYGVQD (reference sequence). V lost 4 bases to trimming and J lost 4 bases, with 9 bases between them. Points from the study as a whole: At baseline, seropositivity was found in only a handful of AZD1222 recipients. Repertoires in all cases were sampled only once the peak T cell response had passed. Donors were largely white British and mainly female; clonal diversity was possibly underestimated.

This sample comprised peripheral blood, obtained 28 days after the second dose of the MenACWY control vaccine. This TCR came from an adult who received the MenACWY meningococcal vaccine as a control. The rearrangement uses TRBV10-1 and TRBJ2-3; D not resolved. Here the CDR3 DNA reads TGCGCCAGCAGTGTACGGCAGGCAGATACGCAGTATTTT. Translating gives CASSVRQADTQYF.